This T cell receptor beta chain was profiled in a study of neurological immune-mediated disorders (dated by TCRdb to between 2018 and 2021). For the wider study: Peripheral blood TCR-beta repertoires from HTLV-I-associated myelopathy (HAM/TSP) patients, multiple sclerosis patients and healthy controls were compared by UMI-based sequencing. The approximately 100 TCR-beta libraries included longitudinal samples, technical triplicates and paired sorted CD4+ and CD8+ T-cell subsets alongside PBMC samples. The cohort comprised roughly 65 subjects: approximately 15 HAM/TSP patients, approximately 34 multiple sclerosis patients and approximately 20 healthy controls. Study-wide conclusions, independent of this receptor: TCR clonal expansion was greatest in HAM/TSP patients and smallest in MS patients, who ranked below even healthy controls. No identical CDR3 amino acid sequences were shared among expanded clones across subjects, suggesting private TCR-beta repertoires in all groups.

To synthesize cDNA, template-switch 5'RACE was performed with a primer carrying a 10-nucleotide random unique molecular identifier so that each TCR transcript was tagged. Each sequencing run produced over 160 million TCR-beta sequences covering 15-18 subjects. The RNeasy kit was used to extract total RNA. TCR-beta VDJ regions were amplified with primers for the TCR constant region and the 5'RACE anchor, using the KAPA Real-time Library Amplification kit. A first PCR added sample indexes and Illumina adaptors, after which a second PCR increased the library yield. The roughly 650 bp TCR product was size-selected on a 2% E-gel SizeSelection system after Ampure bead purification. Before pooling, library quality was checked on a Bioanalyzer, concentration was measured with Qubit, and libraries were quantified with the Kapa Library Quantification kit. An Illumina HiSeq 2500 sequenced the libraries paired-end 2 x 150 bp. To increase sequence diversity, about 25-31% phiX was spiked into each library pool. In the original analysis: Quality-filtered reads were processed with the UMI-based MiGEC pipeline, which removed over 75% of raw TCR sequences during error correction. IMGT germline references were used for aligning VDJ genes, and each clonotype was defined as a unique CDR3 amino acid sequence together with its V-J genes. Clonal expansion, Shannon diversity, and CDR3 relatedness (CalcPairwiseDistances, ClusterSamples) were evaluated with VDJtools, and phylogenetic trees were built with CLCbio workbench. Using coefficient-of-variation modelling across technical triplicates, the study counted a clone as expanded if it had at least 8 unique UMIs. TCRdb's own reprocessing of the public reads used fastp at Q25 and MiXCR and kept productive beta chains. Each record represents a unique CDR3 protein, reported with the most common genes and DNA among its rows. None of the V and J calls come from the authors' own analysis; TCRdb made them. The sample table shows approximately 32,000 distinct CDR3 sequences, and 15% are seen once. The ten largest clonotypes hold 25% to 30% of the sample.

Blood bank volunteers in Maryland, USA served as the healthy controls. Libraries from unsorted PBMCs were made from 2 million PBMCs kept in RNAlater at -80 degrees C until RNA extraction. Peripheral blood was subjected to Ficoll-Hypaque density gradient centrifugation to isolate PBMCs, which were then cryopreserved in liquid nitrogen. V is shortened by 4 bases, J by 7 bases, and the region joining them spans 8 bases. From its cysteine to its phenylalanine, the CDR3 spans 12 amino acids. Only the CDR3 DNA stays, 36 bases, in frame from base 1. CDR1 and CDR2 are drawn from the germline V gene: SGDLS, YYNGEE. At least ten counts were recorded for this clonotype. Its recognized antigen is unknown. The sample holds no much larger clone one base away, and base qualities are not on file.

Sequences were obtained from PBMCs. The chain is assembled from TRBV9 and TRBJ2-2; the D gene is not confidently resolved. The clonotype comes from a man aged 70 or older in good health. The CDR3 reads CASSPAVGELFF. The sequence in DNA is TGTGCCAGCAGCCCGGCGGTCGGGGAGCTGTTTTTT.